The source of this TCR beta chain is a study of blood T cells in healthy people across ages. This CDR3 has 14 residues. Per germline, CDR1 MNHNY and CDR2 SVGAGI (reference sequence). General study points: Both higher diversity and more naive CD4+ cells marked long-lived donors when set against aged donors.

Whenever a sample was processed, at least 6 million PBMCs were isolated. A sample-barcoded 5' primer and a J-beta primer mix were used in a second PCR of about 6 to 11 cycles. Each cDNA molecule was tagged by a template-switch adaptor with 12 random nucleotides. Researchers report that each sample yielded at least 2.5 million CDR3-containing paired-end reads. One entry per CDR3 protein results from TCRdb running MiXCR on the 5' RACE reads. This sample yields roughly 1,800,000 distinct CDR3 sequences, of which less than 50% are seen a single time; approximately 2.1% belongs to the top ten. As for this clonotype: Antigen specificity is unknown.

This clonotype originated in a woman aged 40 to 49 in good health. The chain uses TRBV6-6 and TRBJ2-4; TRBD1 matches 7 bases. The J call may be in error: the DNA end matches TRBJ2-7 better. The sequencing input was blood. CDR3 nucleotides: TGTGCCAGCAGTTACAAAGGGGGCCACTACGAGCAGTACTTC. It is translated as CASSYKGGHYEQYF.